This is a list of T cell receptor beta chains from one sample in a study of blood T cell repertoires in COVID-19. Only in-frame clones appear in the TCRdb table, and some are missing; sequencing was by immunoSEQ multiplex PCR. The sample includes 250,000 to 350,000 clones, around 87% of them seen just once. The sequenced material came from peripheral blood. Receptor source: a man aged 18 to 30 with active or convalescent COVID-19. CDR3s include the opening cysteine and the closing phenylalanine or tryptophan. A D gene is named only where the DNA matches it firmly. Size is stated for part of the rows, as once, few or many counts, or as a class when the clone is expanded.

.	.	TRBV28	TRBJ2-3	TGTGCCAGCAGGACAGTTACTAGCACAGATACGCAGTATTTT	CASRTVTSTDTQYF
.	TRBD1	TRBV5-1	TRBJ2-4	TGCGCCAGCAGTCAGGACAGGGGTGTCAACATTCAGTACTTC	CASSQDRGVNIQYF
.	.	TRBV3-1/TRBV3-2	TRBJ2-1	TGTGCCAGCAGCCAAGTCGGGGTCGGTTTCTCTCCTGAGCAGTTCTTC	CASSQVGVGFSPEQFF
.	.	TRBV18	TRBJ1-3	TGTGCCAGCTCACCCGGGACAAGGGACACCATATATTTT	CASSPGTRDTIYF
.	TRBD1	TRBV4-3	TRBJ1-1	TGCGCCAGCAGCAACCGGGACAGAAGCCGAAGAACTGAAGCTTTCTTT	CASSNRDRSRRTEAFF
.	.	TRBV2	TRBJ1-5	TGTGCCAGCACACTTAAGGCAGGAACTTATAGCAATCAGCCCCAGCATTTT	CASTLKAGTYSNQPQHF
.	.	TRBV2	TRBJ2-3	TGTGCCAGCAGTGAAGCGCTTCGACAAGACCCGCAGTATTTT	CASSEALRQDPQYF
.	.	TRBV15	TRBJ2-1	TGTGCCACCAGCAATGACAGAGCCTACAATGAGCAGTTCTTC	CATSNDRAYNEQFF
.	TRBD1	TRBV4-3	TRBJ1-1	TGCGCCAGCAGCCAGGCACGACAGGGAAGAACTGAAGCTTTCTTT	CASSQARQGRTEAFF
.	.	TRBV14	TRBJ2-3	TGTGCCAGCAGCCGTCTGTTCACAGATACGCAGTATTTT	CASSRLFTDTQYF
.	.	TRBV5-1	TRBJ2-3	TGCGCCAGCAGCTTGGGTATTAGTAGCACAGATACGCAGTATTTT	CASSLGISSTDTQYF
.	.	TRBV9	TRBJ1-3	TGCCGGGGAGGGGTAACTGGAAACACCATATATTTT	CRGGVTGNTIYF
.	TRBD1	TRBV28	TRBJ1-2	TGTGCCAGCAGTTCAGAGGGACAGTCCTATGGCTACACCTTC	CASSSEGQSYGYTF
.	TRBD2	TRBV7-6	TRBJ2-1	TGTGCCAGCAGCTTAACGGGGGGGTTTGATGAGCAGTTCTTC	CASSLTGGFDEQFF
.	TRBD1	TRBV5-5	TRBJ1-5	TGTGCCAGCAGCGCCAGACAGGGGTATCAGCCCCAGCATTTT	CASSARQGYQPQHF
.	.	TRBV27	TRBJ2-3	TGTGCCAGCAGCATACTAGCTGGGTGGGGAGATACGCAGTATTTT	CASSILAGWGDTQYF
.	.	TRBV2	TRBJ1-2	TGTGCCATTACTACAGGGAATGGCTACACCTTC	CAITTGNGYTF
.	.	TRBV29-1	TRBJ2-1	TGCAGCGTTGATCTGGGGAGCAATGAGCAGTTCTTC	CSVDLGSNEQFF
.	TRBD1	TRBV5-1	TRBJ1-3	TGCGCCAGCAGCCCCACCACCGGACAGGGGGGTTATGGAAACACCATATATTTT	CASSPTTGQGGYGNTIYF
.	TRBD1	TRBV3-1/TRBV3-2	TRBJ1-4	TGTGCCAGCAGCCCTCGACAGGGGAGGAAAGAAAAACTGTTTTTT	CASSPRQGRKEKLFF
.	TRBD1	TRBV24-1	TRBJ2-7	TGTGCCACCAGTGATCCGAGGACAGGGAACTACGAGCAGTACTTC	CATSDPRTGNYEQYF
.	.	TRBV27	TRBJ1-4	TGTGCCAGCAGTTTATCAACAGGGAGACACGAAAAACTGTTTTTT	CASSLSTGRHEKLFF
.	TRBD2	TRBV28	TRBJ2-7	TGTGCCAGCACCGCACTCGGGACTAGTTCCTACGAGCAGTACTTC	CASTALGTSSYEQYF
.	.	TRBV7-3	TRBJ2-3	TGTGCCAGCAGCAAACTAGCAGCCAACACAGATACGCAGTATTTT	CASSKLAANTDTQYF
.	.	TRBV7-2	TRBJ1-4	TGTGCCAGCAGCCCCCAAGGGGGGGCGCAGGGTGAAAAACTGTTTTTT	CASSPQGGAQGEKLFF
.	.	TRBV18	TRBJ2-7	TGTGCCAGCTCACCATATCTTGGCGGAACCTACGAGCAGTACTTC	CASSPYLGGTYEQYF
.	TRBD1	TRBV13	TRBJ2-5	TGTGCCAGCAGACCCAGGACAGGAAAAGAGACCCAGTACTTC	CASRPRTGKETQYF
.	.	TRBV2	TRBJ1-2	TGTGCCAGCAGTGTGGGGGGGGTCGCTGGCTACACCTTC	CASSVGGVAGYTF
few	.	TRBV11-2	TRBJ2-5	TGTGCCAGCAGAACGACAGCGCAAGAGACCCAGTACTTC	CASRTTAQETQYF